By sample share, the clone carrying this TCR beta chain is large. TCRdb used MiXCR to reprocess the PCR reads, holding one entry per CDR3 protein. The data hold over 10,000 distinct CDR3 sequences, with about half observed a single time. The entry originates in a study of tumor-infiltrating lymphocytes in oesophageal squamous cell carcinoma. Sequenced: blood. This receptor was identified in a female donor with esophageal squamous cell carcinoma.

The CDR3 loop reads CASSAYSTNGETQYF. The CDR3 DNA reads TGTGCCAGCAGCGCCTATTCAACCAACGGAGAGACCCAGTACTTC. This chain links TRBV28 with TRBJ2-5; D is undetermined. Germline loops: CDR1 MDHEN, CDR2 SYDVKM. V lost 6 bases and J lost 4, with 18 bases in between. The CDR3 totals 15 residues.